Sequencing of this T cell receptor (beta chain) was carried out in a study of OX40 agonist ivuxolimab in advanced cancers. Study-wide background: Clinicians treated patients with ivuxolimab, an agonistic anti-OX40 (CD134) antibody. The dose-escalation cohort had hepatocellular carcinoma, melanoma, renal cell or head and neck cancer. Study-wide points: Among some nonresponders, normalized T-cell clonal expansion was also low.

Regarding this clone: The antigen is unknown.

TCRdb's copy holds only in-frame clones and misses some; the assay was immunoSEQ multiplex PCR. The sample lists roughly 27,000 clones; under 90% were seen once. Peripheral blood came from all dose cohorts at three timepoints. Germline assignment: CDR1 SGDLS and CDR2 YYNGEE. This CDR3 contains 16 residues. Trimming took 0 bases from V and 0 from J; bases not matched to a gene: 2. The rearrangement joins TRBV9 to TRBJ2-3; 9 bases match TRBD2. The material was CD4+ or CD8+ T cells sorted from blood, obtained in a trial of the OX40 agonist ivuxolimab. This TCR was sampled from an adult with an advanced solid tumor such as melanoma, head and neck, liver or kidney cancer. The chain's CDR3 is CASSVEGTSSTDTQYF. DNA for the CDR3: TGTGCCAGCAGCGTAGAGGGGACTAGCAGCACAGATACGCAGTATTTT.